These 6 T cell receptor beta chains share one sample of origin, sequenced in a study of cytomegalovirus exposure and HLA in healthy donors. PCR amplification relied on 60 Vbeta primers (plus 13 Jbeta primers). Sequenced by immunoSEQ multiplex PCR; TCRdb stores in-frame clones only, minus some. Of about 130,000 clones listed, roughly 17% are singletons. Sequencing was carried out using PBMCs. Every receptor here comes from a female donor in good health and CMV-seropositive.

This clone was detected a few times. The chain uses TRBV28 and TRBJ2-7; 14 bases align to TRBD2. The CDR3 sequence is 18 residues long. V gave up 6 bases and J gave up 7 bases; unmatched junction bases: 17. The germline V gene encodes CDR1 MDHEN and CDR2 SYDVKM. CDR3 DNA sequence: TGTGCCAGCAGCACCCCGACTAGCGGGGGGGAAGCCTACTTGGAGCAGTACTTC. Encoded protein: CASSTPTSGGEAYLEQYF.

This clone was observed a few times. The V call is TRBV5-6, the J call TRBJ2-7; D is unclear. Per the germline V gene, CDR1 is SGHDT and CDR2 is YYEEEE. The CDR3 is 12 amino acids. The V gene lost 4 bases and the J gene lost 5 bases, with 10 bases spanning the gap. DNA of the CDR3: TGTGCCAGCAGCCTGCAGGCCCACGAGCAGTACTTC. This codes for CASSLQAHEQYF.

The chain links TRBV27 to TRBJ2-7, with TRBD2 identical over 9 bases. V gave up 4 bases and J gave up 5 bases; unmatched junction bases: 9. Germline V gives CDR1 MNHEY, CDR2 SMNVEV (reference sequence). The CDR3 consists of 15 residues. In DNA, the CDR3 is TGTGCCAGCAGTTCCTTGGCGGGAGGGCCCCACGAGCAGTACTTC. Encoded protein: CASSSLAGGPHEQYF.

This clone has a handful of counts. This chain links TRBV7-9 with TRBJ2-1; TRBD2 agrees at 9 bases. This CDR3 comprises 15 residues. Germline trimming cut 7 bases from V and 0 bases from J; bases unmatched to any gene: 4. The V gene's germline CDR1 is SEHNR and CDR2 FQNEAQ (reference sequence). The CDR3 DNA is TGTGCCAGCATATCTAGCGGGGTCTCCTACAATGAGCAGTTCTTC. The encoded protein is CASISSGVSYNEQFF.

This clone occurred a few times. The chain links TRBV7-9 to TRBJ2-7; TRBD2 matches at 7 bases. The germline V gene encodes CDR1 SEHNR and CDR2 FQNEAQ (reference sequence). The V and J ends lost 1 base and 0 bases, in that order; junction bases with no gene match: 9. The CDR3 sequence is 17 residues long. CDR3 protein: CASSLEPPSGASYEQYF. As DNA, the CDR3 is TGTGCCAGCAGCTTAGAACCCCCTAGCGGAGCCTCCTACGAGCAGTACTTC.

This clone is medium-sized by share. V gene TRBV2 combines with J gene TRBJ1-4; 11 bases are shared with TRBD1. The V gene end was trimmed by 8 bases and the J gene end by 9 bases; junction bases not matched to a gene: 5. The CDR3 is made up of 13 amino acids. Germline V gene lookup returns CDR1 SNHLY and CDR2 FYNNEI. As DNA, the CDR3 is TGTGCCAGCGGGGGACAGGGGGTGAAAAAACTGTTTTTT. Translating gives CASGGQGVKKLFF.